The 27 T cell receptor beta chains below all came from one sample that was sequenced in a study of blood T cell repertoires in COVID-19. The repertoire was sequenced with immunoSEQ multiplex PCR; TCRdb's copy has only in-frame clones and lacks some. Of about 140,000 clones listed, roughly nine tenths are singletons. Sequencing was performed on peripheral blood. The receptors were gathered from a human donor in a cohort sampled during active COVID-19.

CDR3 sequence reads: CATSDPAGLVNEQFF. CDR3 DNA: TGTGCCACCAGTGATCCAGCGGGCCTAGTCAATGAGCAGTTCTTC. The V gene is TRBV24-1, the J gene TRBJ2-1; TRBD2 is a possible D gene (6 bases). The germline V gene encodes CDR1 KGHDR and CDR2 SFDVKD. CDR3 length: 15 residues. Trimming removed 3 bases from V and 6 bases from J, with 14 bases in between.

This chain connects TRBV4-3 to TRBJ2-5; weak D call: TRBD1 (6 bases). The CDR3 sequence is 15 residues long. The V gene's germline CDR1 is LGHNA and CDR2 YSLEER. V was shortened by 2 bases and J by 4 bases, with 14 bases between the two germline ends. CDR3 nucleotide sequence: TGCGCCAGCAGCCAATGGAACAGGGCTGTAGAGACCCAGTACTTC. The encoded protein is CASSQWNRAVETQYF.

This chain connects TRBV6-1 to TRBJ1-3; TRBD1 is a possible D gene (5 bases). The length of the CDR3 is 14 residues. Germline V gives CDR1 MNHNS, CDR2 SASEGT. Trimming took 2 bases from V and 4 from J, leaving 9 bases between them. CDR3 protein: CASSERGFGNTIYF. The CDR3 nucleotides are TGTGCCAGCAGTGAAAGGGGTTTCGGAAACACCATATATTTT.

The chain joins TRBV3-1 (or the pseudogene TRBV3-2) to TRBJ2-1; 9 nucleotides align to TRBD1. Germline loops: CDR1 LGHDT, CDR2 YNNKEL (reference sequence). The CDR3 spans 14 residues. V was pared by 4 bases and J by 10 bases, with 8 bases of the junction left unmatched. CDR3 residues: CASSPSRDRVEQFF. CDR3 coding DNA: TGTGCCAGCAGCCCGTCCCGGGACAGGGTGGAGCAGTTCTTC.

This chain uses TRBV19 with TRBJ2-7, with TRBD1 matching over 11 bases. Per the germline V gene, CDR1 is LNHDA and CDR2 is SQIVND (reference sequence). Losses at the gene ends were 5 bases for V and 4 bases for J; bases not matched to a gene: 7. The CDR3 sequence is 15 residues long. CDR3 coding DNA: TGTGCCAGTAGTCCCCGGACAGGGGGCAGGTACGAGCAGTACTTC. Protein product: CASSPRTGGRYEQYF.

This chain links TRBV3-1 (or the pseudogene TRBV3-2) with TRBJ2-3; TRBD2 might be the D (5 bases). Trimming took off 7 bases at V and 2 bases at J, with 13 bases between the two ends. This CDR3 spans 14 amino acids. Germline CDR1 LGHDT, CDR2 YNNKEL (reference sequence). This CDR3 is CASKSGDPTDTQYF. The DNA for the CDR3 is TGTGCCAGCAAGTCCGGGGATCCCACAGATACGCAGTATTTT.

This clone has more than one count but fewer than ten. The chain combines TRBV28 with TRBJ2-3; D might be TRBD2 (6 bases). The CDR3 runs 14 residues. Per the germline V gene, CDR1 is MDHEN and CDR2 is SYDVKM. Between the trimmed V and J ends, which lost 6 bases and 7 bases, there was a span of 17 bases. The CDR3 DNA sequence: TGTGCCAGCAGAGTAGAGTACGGGACTTATACGCAGTATTTT. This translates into CASRVEYGTYTQYF.

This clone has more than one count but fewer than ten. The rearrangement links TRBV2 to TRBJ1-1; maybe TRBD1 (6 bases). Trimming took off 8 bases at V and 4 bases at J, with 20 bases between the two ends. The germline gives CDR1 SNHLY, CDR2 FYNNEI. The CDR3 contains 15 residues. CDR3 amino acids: CASRRDILEFTEAFF. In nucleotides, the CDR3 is TGTGCCAGCCGACGGGACATTCTGGAGTTCACTGAAGCTTTCTTT.

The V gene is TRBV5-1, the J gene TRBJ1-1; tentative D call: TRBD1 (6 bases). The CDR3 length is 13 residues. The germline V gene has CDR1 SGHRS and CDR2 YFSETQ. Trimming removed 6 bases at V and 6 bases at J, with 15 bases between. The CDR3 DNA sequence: TGCGCCAGCACCATGGGGGGGGGCTCTGAAGCTTTCTTT. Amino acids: CASTMGGGSEAFF. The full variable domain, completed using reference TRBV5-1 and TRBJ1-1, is KAGVTQTPRYLIKTRGQQVTLSCSPISGHRSVSWYQQTPGQGLQFLFEYFSETQRNKGNFPGRFSGRQFSNSRSEMNVSTLELGDSALYLCASTMGGGSEAFFGQGTRLTVV.

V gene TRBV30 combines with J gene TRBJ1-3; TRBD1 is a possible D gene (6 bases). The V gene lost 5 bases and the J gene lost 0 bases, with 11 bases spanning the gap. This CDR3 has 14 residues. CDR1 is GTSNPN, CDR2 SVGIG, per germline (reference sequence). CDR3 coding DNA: TGTGCCTGGGACACAGGGACCTCTGGAAACACCATATATTTT. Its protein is CAWDTGTSGNTIYF.

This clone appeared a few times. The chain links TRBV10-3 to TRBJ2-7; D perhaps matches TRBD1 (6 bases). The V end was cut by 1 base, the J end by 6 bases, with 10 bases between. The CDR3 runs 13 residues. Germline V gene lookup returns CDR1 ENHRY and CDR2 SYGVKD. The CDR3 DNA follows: TGTGCCATCAGTGAGTTCTACAGGGTCGAGCAGTACTTC. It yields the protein CAISEFYRVEQYF.

The chain's CDR3 is CASSDRLAGVNEQFF. The CDR3, as DNA: TGTGCCAGCAGTGATAGACTAGCGGGAGTCAATGAGCAGTTCTTC. The chain recombines TRBV2 with TRBJ2-1; the match to TRBD2 covers 12 bases. Germline loops: CDR1 SNHLY, CDR2 FYNNEI. Trimming took 3 bases from V and 6 from J; bases not matched to a gene: 3. The CDR3 loop spans 15 amino acids.

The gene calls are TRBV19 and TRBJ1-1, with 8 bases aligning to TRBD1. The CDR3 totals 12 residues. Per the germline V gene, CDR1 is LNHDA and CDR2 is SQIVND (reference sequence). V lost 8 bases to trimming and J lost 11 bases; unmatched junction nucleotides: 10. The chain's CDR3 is CASGPGTGRAFF. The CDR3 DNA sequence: TGTGCCAGTGGTCCCGGGACAGGCCGGGCTTTCTTT. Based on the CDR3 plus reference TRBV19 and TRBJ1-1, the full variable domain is DGGITQSPKYLFRKEGQNVTLSCEQNLNHDAMYWYRQDPGQGLRLIYYSQIVNDFQKGDIAEGYSVSREKKESFPLTVTSAQKNPTAFYLCASGPGTGRAFFGQGTRLTVV.

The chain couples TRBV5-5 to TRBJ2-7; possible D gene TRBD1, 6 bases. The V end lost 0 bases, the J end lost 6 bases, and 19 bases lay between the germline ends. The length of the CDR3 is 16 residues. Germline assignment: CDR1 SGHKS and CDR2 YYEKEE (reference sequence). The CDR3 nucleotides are TGTGCCAGCAGCTTGGCCTTTAACAGGGCCCTGGGCGAGCAGTACTTC. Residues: CASSLAFNRALGEQYF.

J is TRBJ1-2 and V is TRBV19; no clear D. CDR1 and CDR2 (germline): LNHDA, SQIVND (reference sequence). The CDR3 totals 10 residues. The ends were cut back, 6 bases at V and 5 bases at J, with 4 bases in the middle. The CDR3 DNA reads TGTGCCAGTAGGAGTTATGGCTACACCTTC. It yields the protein CASRSYGYTF.

The DNA for the CDR3 is TGTGCCACCAGAATCACGGACAGGGACGAGCAGTACTTC. Translation: CATRITDRDEQYF. The gene calls are TRBV6-5 and TRBJ2-7, with TRBD1 matching 8 bases. CDR1 MNHEY and CDR2 SVGAGI come from the germline V gene. The CDR3 extends over 13 amino acids. The junction had 10 bases not matched to a gene; V was cut back by 10 bases and J by 5 bases.

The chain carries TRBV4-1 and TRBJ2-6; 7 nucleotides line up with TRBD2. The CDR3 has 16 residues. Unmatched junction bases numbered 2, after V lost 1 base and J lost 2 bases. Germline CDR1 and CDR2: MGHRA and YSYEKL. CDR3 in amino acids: CASSQVGGAGANVLTF. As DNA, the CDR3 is TGCGCCAGCAGCCAAGTGGGGGGGGCTGGGGCCAACGTCCTGACTTTC.

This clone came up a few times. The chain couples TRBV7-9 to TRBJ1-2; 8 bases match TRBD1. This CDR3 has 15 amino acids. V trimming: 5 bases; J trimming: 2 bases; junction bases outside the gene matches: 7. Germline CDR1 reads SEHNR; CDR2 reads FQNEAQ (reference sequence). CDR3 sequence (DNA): TGTGCCAGCAGCCCAGGGGGCAGGGTAAACTATGGCTACACCTTC. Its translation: CASSPGGRVNYGYTF.

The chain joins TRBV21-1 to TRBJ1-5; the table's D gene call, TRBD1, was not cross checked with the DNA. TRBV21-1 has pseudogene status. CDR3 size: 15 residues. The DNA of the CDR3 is TGTGCCAGCAGCAAAGAAAGGGGCGACAATCAGCCCCAGCATTTT. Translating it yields CASSKERGDNQPQHF.

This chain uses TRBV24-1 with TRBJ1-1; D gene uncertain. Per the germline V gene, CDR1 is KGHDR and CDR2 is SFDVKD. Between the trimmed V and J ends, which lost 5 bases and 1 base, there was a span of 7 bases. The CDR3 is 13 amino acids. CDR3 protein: CATSAPGNTEAFF. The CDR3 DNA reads TGTGCCACCAGTGCCCCGGGGAACACTGAAGCTTTCTTT.

Written as DNA, the CDR3 is TGTGTCTCGGGGGATTCGGGGGCAGATACGCAGTATTTT. It is translated as CVSGDSGADTQYF. This chain uses TRBV12-3 or TRBV12-4 with TRBJ2-3; D perhaps matches TRBD2 (6 bases). The CDR3 is made up of 13 amino acids.

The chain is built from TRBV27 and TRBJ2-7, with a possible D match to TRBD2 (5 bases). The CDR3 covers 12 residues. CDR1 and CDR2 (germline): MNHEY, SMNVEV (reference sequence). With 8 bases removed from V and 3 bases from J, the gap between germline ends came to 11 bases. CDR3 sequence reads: CASGGRGYEQYF. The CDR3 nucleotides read TGTGCCAGCGGAGGCAGAGGCTACGAGCAGTACTTC.

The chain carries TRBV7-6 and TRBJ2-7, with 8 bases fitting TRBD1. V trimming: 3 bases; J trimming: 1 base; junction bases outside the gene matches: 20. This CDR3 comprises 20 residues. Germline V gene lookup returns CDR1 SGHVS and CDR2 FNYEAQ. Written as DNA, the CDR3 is TGTGCCAGCAGCTTCTACGTACCCCGCCTTGGACAGGGACCATCCTACGAGCAGTACTTC. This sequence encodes CASSFYVPRLGQGPSYEQYF. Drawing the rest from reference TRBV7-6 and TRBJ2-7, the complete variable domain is GAGVSQSPRYKVTKRGQDVALRCDPISGHVSLYWYRQALGQGPEFLTYFNYEAQQDKSGLPNDRFSAERPEGSISTLTIQRTEQRDSAMYRCASSFYVPRLGQGPSYEQYFGPGTRLTVT.

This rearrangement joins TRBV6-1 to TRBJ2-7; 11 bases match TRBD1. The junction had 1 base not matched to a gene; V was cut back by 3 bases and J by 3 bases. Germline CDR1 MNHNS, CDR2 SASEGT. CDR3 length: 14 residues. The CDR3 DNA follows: TGTGCCAGCAGTGATGGGACAGGGGGCTACGAGCAGTACTTC. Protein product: CASSDGTGGYEQYF.

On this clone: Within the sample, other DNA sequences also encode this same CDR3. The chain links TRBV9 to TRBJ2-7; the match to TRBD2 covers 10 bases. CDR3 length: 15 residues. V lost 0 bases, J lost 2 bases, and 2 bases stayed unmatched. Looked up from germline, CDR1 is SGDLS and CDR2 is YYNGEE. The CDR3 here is CASSVGTSGTYEQYF. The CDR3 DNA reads TGTGCCAGCAGCGTAGGGACTAGCGGAACCTACGAGCAGTACTTC.

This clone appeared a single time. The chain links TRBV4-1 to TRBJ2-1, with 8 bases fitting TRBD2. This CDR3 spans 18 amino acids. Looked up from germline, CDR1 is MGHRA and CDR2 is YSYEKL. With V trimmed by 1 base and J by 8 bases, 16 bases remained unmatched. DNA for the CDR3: TGCGCCAGCAGCCAAGCTCCTACTTCTAGCGGGCCTTTAGATGAGCAGTTCTTC. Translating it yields CASSQAPTSSGPLDEQFF.

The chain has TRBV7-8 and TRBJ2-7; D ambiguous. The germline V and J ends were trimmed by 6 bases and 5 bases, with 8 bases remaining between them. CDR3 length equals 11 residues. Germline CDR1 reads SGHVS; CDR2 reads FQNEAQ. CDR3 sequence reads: CASRFSDEQYF. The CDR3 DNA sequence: TGTGCCAGCAGGTTCTCGGACGAGCAGTACTTC.